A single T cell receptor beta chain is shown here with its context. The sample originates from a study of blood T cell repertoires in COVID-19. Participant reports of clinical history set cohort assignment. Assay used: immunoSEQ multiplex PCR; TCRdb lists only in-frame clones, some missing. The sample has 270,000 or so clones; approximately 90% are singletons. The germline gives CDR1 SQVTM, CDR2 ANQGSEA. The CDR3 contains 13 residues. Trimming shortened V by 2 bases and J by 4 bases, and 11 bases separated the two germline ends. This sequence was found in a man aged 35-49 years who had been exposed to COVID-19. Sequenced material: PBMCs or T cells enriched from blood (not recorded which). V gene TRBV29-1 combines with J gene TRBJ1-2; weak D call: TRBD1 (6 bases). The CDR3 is CSVELQGTYGYTF. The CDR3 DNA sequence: TGCAGCGTTGAACTCCAGGGGACCTATGGCTACACCTTC.